The 2 T cell receptor beta chains below come from one sample, sequenced in a study of blood T cell repertoires in COVID-19. Generated by immunoSEQ multiplex PCR, the TCRdb table keeps only in-frame clones and is missing some. Of 87,000 or so clones listed, around 87% are singletons. The sequencing sample was made of peripheral blood. These receptors all come from an elderly woman with acute or convalescent COVID-19.

V gene TRBV5-1 combines with J gene TRBJ1-2; the D is unclear. Germline V gene lookup returns CDR1 SGHRS and CDR2 YFSETQ. The CDR3 runs 14 residues. Between the trimmed V and J ends, which lost 4 bases and 4 bases, there was a span of 14 bases. CDR3 nucleotides: TGCGCCAGCAGCGCGGGATCCTGGGGCTATGGCTACACCTTC. The encoded protein is CASSAGSWGYGYTF.

The V and J genes are TRBV5-1 and TRBJ2-1, with 8 bases matching TRBD2. This CDR3 region has 14 residues. With V trimmed by 4 bases and J by 5 bases, 5 bases remained unmatched. Per germline, CDR1 SGHRS and CDR2 YFSETQ. This CDR3 reads CASSAGLVNNEQFF. The CDR3 DNA reads as TGCGCCAGCAGCGCGGGACTAGTTAACAATGAGCAGTTCTTC.